This T cell receptor beta chain was obtained from a study of identical twins (dated by TCRdb to 2016 to 2017). In the study overall: To test whether fetal clonotypes persist, this study deep-sequenced TCR alpha and beta repertoires from monozygotic twins, from unrelated adults of various ages, and from cord blood. To rule out contamination, the twin experiments were replicated at different times with different library preparation protocols. General conclusions and limits of the study: In monozygotic twins, out-of-frame TCR alpha sharing was systematically underestimated by recombination models, although the models agreed with sharing between unrelated individuals. Out-of-frame TCR alpha sequences shared between twins showed an excess of low generation-probability sequences compared with coincidental sharing between unrelated individuals. A weaker excess of twin sharing was found in beta out-of-frame sequences because the signal-to-noise ratio was lowered by fewer shared sequences. Because the same donors could not be followed over many years, the conclusions depended on cross-sectional statistical analysis. Zero-insertion analyses could be partly confounded by invariant T cells such as MAIT and iNKT, though diverse VJ usage argued against such confounding for most clonotypes. Abundant cord blood beta clonotypes had fewer insertions, young adult naive repertoires showed a similar but weaker trend, and memory repertoires showed no such trend.

Receptor amplification or capture employed 5' RACE. Sequencing instrument: Illumina HiSeq 2000. A universal primer binding site was added through template switching, and the final cDNA carried a unique molecular identifier so that TCR cDNA molecules could be counted accurately. First-strand cDNA for TCR alpha and beta chains was synthesized from specific primers in the conserved constant-segment region. To control for contamination, every cDNA library carried two barcodes: a SMART-Mk sample barcode plus Illumina barcodes. Two successive PCR steps introduced TruSeq adapter sequences along with Illumina sample barcodes. The Illumina HiSeq platform was used with custom primers to sequence TCR alpha and beta cDNA libraries. Concerning the study's data processing: MiGEC was used to process raw reads and extract unique molecular identifiers, and MiXCR was used to find CDR3 positions. For each individual, recombination models were inferred using an EM algorithm with the repgenHMM and IGoR tools. The analysis of shared clonotypes was done with the tcR package in R, with sharing normalized by the product of cloneset sizes. Out-of-frame nonproductive sequences were analyzed to study raw recombination free of thymic and clonal selection effects. The raw public data were reprocessed by TCRdb itself: fastp quality trimming at Q25, MiXCR clonotype calling, in-frame beta chains only. Each record represents a unique CDR3 protein, reported with the most common genes and DNA among its rows. TCRdb assigned the V and J calls; the authors' analysis was not used. For this sample there are 520,000 or so distinct CDR3 sequences; roughly a fifth appear just once. Around 0.9% of the sample is held by the ten biggest clonotypes.

Comments on this clonotype: Its target antigen remains unknown. Base qualities are not recorded, but no much larger clone differs from it by a single base.

Every donor was a healthy Caucasian. Three pairs of female monozygotic twins, all aged about 18 to 29 years, made up the twin cohort. Positive isolation kits from Invitrogen were used to isolate CD4+ and CD8+ T cell populations. These data also formed part of another study, on T cells expressing NK-cell markers. As that second paper reports: Three sorted T-cell subsets (CD3+CD56+NKG2C+, CD3+CD56+NKG2C- and CD3+CD56-NKG2C+) from several donors had their TCR beta-chain repertoires profiled. Seven of the eight sequenced donors were HCMV-seropositive and one was HCMV-seronegative. In several experiments an anti-gammadeltaTCR antibody was added to restrict sorting to alphabetaTCR-expressing T cells. In six donors, the dominant CD3+CD56+NKG2C+ clonotypes were among the top 10 CD8+ clonotypes and accounted for roughly 1.0-8% of CD8+ T cells. Those dominant clonotypes were again the most abundant among CD3+CD56-NKG2C+ cells in a few donors, at about 28.3-60.1%. Whether the expanded NKG2C-expressing T cell clones were specific for HCMV antigens remained unclear. Randomly selected healthy volunteers, three men and five women, were used as the eight sequenced donors. A commercial ELISA kit detecting HCMV-specific IgG in serum was used to determine HCMV serostatus. MIGEC was used to demultiplex reads and group reads by UMI, and MiTCR was used to assemble and quantify clonotypes. To remove erroneous sequences, TCR cDNA sequences were retained only when supported by two or more reads. The tcR package was used for downstream repertoire analysis, and clonotypes were matched across fractions by CDR3 nucleotide sequence plus V segment. Antigen specificity was annotated against VDJdb with VDJmatch, allowing one amino acid substitution in CDR3.

The sequenced sample was CD4+ T cells sorted from blood. The TCR was taken from a woman in her late teens or twenties in good health.

Read as DNA, the sequence is TGTGCCACCAGTGGCGCCCCCGGGGACTCAGTCACAGATACGCAGTATTTT. This gives the protein CATSGAPGDSVTDTQYF. The V and J genes are TRBV24-1 and TRBJ2-3, with a weak D call of TRBD2 (6 bases match). The germline V gene provides CDR1 KGHDR and CDR2 SFDVKD. The CDR3 holds 17 amino acids from the cysteine to the phenylalanine. Only CDR3 DNA is held: 51 bases, read in frame from base 1. V loses 5 bases, J loses 2 bases, and the germline ends lie 19 bases apart.